This TCR beta chain was captured by sequencing in a study of PD-1 blockade in classical Hodgkin lymphoma. Background on the study: Each patient was given nivolumab 3 mg/kg through a vein every 2 weeks. Whole-study results and caveats: What caused the repertoire differences, perhaps disease activity or prior therapy, remains undefined. By C4D1, diversity of CD4+ TCRs had risen significantly, whereas that of CD8+ TCRs had not.

On this clone itself: What it binds is unknown.

Brentuximab vedotin exposure varied among the patients, all of whom had relapsed after autologous stem cell transplantation. This table comes from immunoSEQ multiplex PCR, and its TCRdb copy is limited to in-frame clones, with some not included. The table shows tens of thousands of clones, with around three quarters occurring only once. Germline V gene data show CDR1 as LNHDA and CDR2 as SQIVND (reference sequence). This CDR3 is built from 14 residues. Trimming took off 3 bases at V and 7 bases at J, with 16 bases between the two ends. The chain links TRBV19 to TRBJ2-7, with D tentatively TRBD2 (5 bases). Here the sequenced sample was peripheral blood mononuclear cells (PBMCs), taken before the second cycle of nivolumab. This TCR was recovered from a human donor with classical Hodgkin lymphoma. CDR3 bases: TGTGCCAGTAGTATCGACGAGAGGGTGGGGGAGCAGTACGTC. This sequence encodes CASSIDERVGEQYV.